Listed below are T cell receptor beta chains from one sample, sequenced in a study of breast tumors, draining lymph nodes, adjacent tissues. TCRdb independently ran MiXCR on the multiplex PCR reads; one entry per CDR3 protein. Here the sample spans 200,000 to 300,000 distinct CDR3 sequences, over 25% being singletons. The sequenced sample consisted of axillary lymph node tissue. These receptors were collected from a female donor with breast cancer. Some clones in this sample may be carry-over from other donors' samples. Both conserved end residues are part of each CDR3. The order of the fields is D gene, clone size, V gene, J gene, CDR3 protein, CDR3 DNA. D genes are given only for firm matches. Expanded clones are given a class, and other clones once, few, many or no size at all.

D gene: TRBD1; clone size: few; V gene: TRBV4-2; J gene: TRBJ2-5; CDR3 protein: CASSQEGTGGWETQYF; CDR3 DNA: TGTGCCAGCAGCCAAGAAGGGACAGGGGGCTGGGAGACCCAGTACTTC
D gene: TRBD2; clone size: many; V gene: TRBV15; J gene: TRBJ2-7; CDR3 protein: CATSRDRLAGAYEQYF; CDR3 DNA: TGTGCCACCAGCAGAGACCGGCTAGCGGGAGCCTACGAGCAGTACTTC
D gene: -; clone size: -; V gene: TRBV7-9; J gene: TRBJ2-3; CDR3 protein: CASSLVEGGKDEQYF; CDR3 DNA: TGTGCCAGCAGCTTAGTGGAGGGCGGTAAGGATGAGCAGTATTTT
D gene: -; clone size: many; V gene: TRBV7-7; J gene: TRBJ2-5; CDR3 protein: CASSLDRENGGRQETQYF; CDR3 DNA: TGTGCTAGCAGCTTAGACAGGGAGAATGGAGGGCGTCAAGAGACCCAGTACTTC
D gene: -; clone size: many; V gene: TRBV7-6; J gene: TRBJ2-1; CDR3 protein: CASSLDGPGGGYNEQFF; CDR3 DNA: TGTGCCAGCAGCTTAGACGGACCGGGGGGCGGGTACAATGAGCAGTTCTTC
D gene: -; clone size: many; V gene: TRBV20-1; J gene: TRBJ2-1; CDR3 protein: CSARDWVEQFF; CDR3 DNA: TGCAGTGCTAGAGATTGGGTTGAGCAGTTCTTC
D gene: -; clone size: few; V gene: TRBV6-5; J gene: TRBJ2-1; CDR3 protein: CASSSSNEQFF; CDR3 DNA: TGTGCCAGCAGTTCCTCCAATGAGCAGTTCTTC
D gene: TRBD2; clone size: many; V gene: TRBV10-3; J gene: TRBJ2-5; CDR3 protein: CATRGLALETQYF; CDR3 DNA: TGTGCCACCCGGGGACTAGCTTTGGAGACCCAGTACTTC
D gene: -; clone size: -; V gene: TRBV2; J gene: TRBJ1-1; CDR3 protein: CASSARVGNTEAFF; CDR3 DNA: TGTGCCAGCAGCGCAAGGGTCGGTAACACTGAAGCTTTCTTT
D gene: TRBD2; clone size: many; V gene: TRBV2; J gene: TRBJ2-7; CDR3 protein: CASSESGGVGEQYF; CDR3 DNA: TGTGCCAGCAGTGAGTCTGGGGGGGTGGGGGAGCAGTACTTC
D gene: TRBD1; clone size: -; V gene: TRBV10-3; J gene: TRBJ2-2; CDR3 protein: CAISGQGFGANTGELFF; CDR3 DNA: TGTGCCATCAGTGGACAGGGGTTTGGTGCGAACACCGGGGAGCTGTTTTTT
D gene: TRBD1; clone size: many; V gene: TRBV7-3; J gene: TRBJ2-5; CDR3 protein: CASSLNSGGQETQYF; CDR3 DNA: TGTGCCAGCAGCTTAAACTCAGGGGGCCAAGAGACCCAGTACTTC
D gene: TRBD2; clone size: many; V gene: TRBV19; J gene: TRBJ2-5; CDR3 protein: CASSKYLAGGQETQYF; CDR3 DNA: TGTGCCAGTAGTAAATACCTAGCGGGAGGCCAAGAGACCCAGTACTTC
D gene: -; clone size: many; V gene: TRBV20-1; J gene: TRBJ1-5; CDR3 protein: CSALTGKGQPQHF; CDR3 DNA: TGCAGTGCCCTAACAGGGAAAGGCCAGCCCCAGCATTTT
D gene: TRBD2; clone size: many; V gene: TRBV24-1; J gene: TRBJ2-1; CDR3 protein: CATSARDYRNEQFF; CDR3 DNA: TGTGCCACCAGTGCCAGGGACTACCGCAATGAGCAGTTCTTC
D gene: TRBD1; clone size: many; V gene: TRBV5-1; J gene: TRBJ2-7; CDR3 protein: CASSLEGRGRVEEQYF; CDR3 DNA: TGCGCCAGCAGCTTGGAAGGCAGGGGGCGCGTTGAAGAGCAGTACTTC
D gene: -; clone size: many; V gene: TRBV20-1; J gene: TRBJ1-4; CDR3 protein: CSAGSRVGEKLFF; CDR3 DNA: TGCAGTGCTGGGTCCAGGGTGGGGGAAAAACTGTTTTTT
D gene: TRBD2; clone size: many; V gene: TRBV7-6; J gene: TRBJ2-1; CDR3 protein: CASSANPVLAGGNNEQFF; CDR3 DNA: TGTGCCAGCAGCGCAAACCCCGTCCTAGCGGGAGGGAACAATGAGCAGTTCTTC
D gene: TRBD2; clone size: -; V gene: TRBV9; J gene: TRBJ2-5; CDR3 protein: CASSAGLAGRYQETQYF; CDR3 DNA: TGTGCCAGCAGCGCGGGACTAGCGGGCCGGTACCAAGAGACCCAGTACTTC
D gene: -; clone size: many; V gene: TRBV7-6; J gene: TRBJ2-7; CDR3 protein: CASSLNAGPEQYF; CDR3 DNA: TGTGCCAGCAGCTTAAACGCAGGGCCCGAGCAGTACTTC
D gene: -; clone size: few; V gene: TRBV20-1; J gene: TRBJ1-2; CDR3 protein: CSASQGSLGSTF; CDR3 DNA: TGCAGTGCTTCTCAGGGTTCTTTAGGCTCCACCTTC
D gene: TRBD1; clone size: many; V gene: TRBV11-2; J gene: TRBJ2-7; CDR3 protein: CASSLRQGYEQYF; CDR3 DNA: TGTGCCAGCAGCTTAAGACAGGGCTACGAGCAGTACTTC
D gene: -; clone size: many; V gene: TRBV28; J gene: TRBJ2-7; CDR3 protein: CASSSDGSVGYF; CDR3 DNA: TGTGCCAGCAGTTCGGACGGGTCGGTTGGGTACTTC
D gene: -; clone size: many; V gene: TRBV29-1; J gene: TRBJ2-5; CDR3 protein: CSVEGGLGAETQYF; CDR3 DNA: TGCAGCGTTGAGGGTGGGCTGGGAGCGGAGACCCAGTACTTC
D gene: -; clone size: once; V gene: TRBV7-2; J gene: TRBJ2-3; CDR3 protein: CASSATGNADTQYF; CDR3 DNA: TGTGCCAGCAGCGCCACGGGGAACGCAGATACGCAGTATTTT
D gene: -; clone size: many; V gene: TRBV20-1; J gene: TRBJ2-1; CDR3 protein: CSARGLSGPSLGNEQFF; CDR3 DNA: TGCAGTGCTAGAGGGTTGAGCGGGCCGTCACTCGGCAATGAGCAGTTCTTC
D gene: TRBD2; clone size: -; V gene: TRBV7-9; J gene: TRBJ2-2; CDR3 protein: CASSLGGRVGELFF; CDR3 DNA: TGTGCCAGCAGCTTAGGCGGGAGGGTCGGGGAGCTGTTTTTT
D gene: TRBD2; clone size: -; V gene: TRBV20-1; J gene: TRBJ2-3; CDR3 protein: CSATGTSGSVGTQYF; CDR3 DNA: TGCAGTGCCACCGGGACTAGCGGGAGTGTGGGAACGCAGTATTTT
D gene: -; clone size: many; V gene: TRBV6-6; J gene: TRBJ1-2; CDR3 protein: CASSPSINYGYTF; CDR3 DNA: TGTGCCAGCAGCCCATCGATTAACTATGGCTACACCTTC
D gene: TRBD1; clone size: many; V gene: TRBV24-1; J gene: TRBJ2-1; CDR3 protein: CATSDLGRGQGSNEQFF; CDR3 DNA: TGTGCCACCAGTGATTTAGGAAGGGGACAGGGGTCCAATGAGCAGTTCTTC
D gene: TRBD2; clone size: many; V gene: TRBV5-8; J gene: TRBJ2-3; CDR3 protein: CASSLDAGAAFDTQYF; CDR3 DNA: TGTGCCAGCAGCTTGGACGCGGGAGCGGCGTTTGATACGCAGTATTTT
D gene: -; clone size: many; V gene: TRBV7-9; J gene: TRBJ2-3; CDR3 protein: CASSLPAGTDTQYF; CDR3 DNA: TGTGCCAGCAGCTTACCGGCGGGCACAGATACGCAGTATTTT
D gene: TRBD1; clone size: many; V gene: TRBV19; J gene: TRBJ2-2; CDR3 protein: CASSIETGGGELFF; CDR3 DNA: TGTGCCAGTAGTATAGAAACAGGGGGCGGGGAGCTGTTTTTT
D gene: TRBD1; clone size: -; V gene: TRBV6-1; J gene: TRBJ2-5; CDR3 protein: CASSELDRGQETQYF; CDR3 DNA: TGTGCCAGCAGTGAGCTGGACAGGGGCCAAGAGACCCAGTACTTC
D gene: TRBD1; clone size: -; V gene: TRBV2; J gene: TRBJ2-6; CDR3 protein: CASSQTGINSGANVLTF; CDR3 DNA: TGTGCCAGCAGTCAGACAGGGATAAACTCTGGGGCCAACGTCCTGACTTTC
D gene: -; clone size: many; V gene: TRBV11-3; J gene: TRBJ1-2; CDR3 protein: CASSLSSGVVGGYTF; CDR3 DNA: TGTGCCAGCAGCTTATCTTCGGGGGTCGTGGGCGGCTACACCTTC
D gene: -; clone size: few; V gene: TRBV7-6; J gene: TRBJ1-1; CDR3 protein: CASSLGSHTEAFF; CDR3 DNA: TGTGCCAGCAGCTTAGGTTCGCACACTGAAGCTTTCTTT